Included here is one T cell receptor (beta chain) sequence, with context. Its cognate antigen is unknown. Cells designated naive CD8 were CD45RO-negative and were positively selected for CCR7, with terminally differentiated effector memory CD45RA+ cells excluded. Donation came from healthy HIV-negative adults that had no recent acute infections or vaccinations. These data come from a study of shared clonotypes between healthy human individuals. The study's findings and limits: Naive subsets usually exceeded memory subsets in estimated richness.

The data were produced by immunoSEQ multiplex PCR, yet TCRdb's version contains in-frame clones alone and is incomplete. The sample lists some 2,000,000 clones, approximately 94% seen once, with about 1.1% in the top ten. Trimming left V 5 bases short and J 5 bases short, with 10 bases between. CDR1 and CDR2 from the germline V gene are SEHNR and FQNEAQ (reference sequence). The CDR3 is 12 amino acids. This chain uses TRBV7-9 with TRBJ2-7, with D perhaps TRBD1 (5 bases). The source of this sequence is a man between 18 and 35 years old in good health. The sample consisted of naive CD8+ T cells sorted from blood. CDR3 residues: CASSPRANEQYF. Written as DNA, the CDR3 is TGTGCCAGCAGCCCCAGGGCTAACGAGCAGTACTTC.